This entry lists 4 T cell receptor beta chains sequenced from one sample in a study of glioma-infiltrating T cells. The iRepertoire nested amplicon-rescue multiplex PCR amplified TCR alpha and beta CDR3s from RNA. TCRdb re-analysed the multiplex PCR reads in MiXCR, keeping a single row per CDR3 protein. The data contain under 150,000 distinct CDR3 sequences, approximately 24% of them singletons. Material for sequencing was glioma tissue, nonneoplastic brain tissue, or PBMCs (not recorded which). These receptors were obtained from a human donor with low-grade glioma or glioblastoma, undergoing nonglioma brain surgery, or in good health (not recorded which).

This clonotype was seen many times. The CDR3 coding sequence is TGTGCCAGCAGTTTCCTGGGAACAGAAGAAAAACTGTTTTTT. This encodes CASSFLGTEEKLFF. The chain joins TRBV27 to TRBJ1-4; no firm D call. CDR1 MNHEY and CDR2 SMNVEV come from the germline V gene (reference sequence). The CDR3 is 14 residues long. Trimming pared 3 bases from V and 8 bases from J, leaving 13 bases between.

The chain joins TRBV29-1 to TRBJ1-1; no firm D call. Trimming removed 4 bases at V and 7 bases at J, with 10 bases between. Germline loops: CDR1 SQVTM, CDR2 ANQGSEA. The CDR3 consists of 11 residues. For the CDR3, the DNA is TGCAGCGTTGCCACCTTGAGTGAAGCTTTCTTT. It encodes CSVATLSEAFF. Together with reference TRBV29-1 and TRBJ1-1, the CDR3 gives the full variable domain: SAVISQKPSRDICQRGTSLTIQCQVDSQVTMMFWYRQQPGQSLTLIATANQGSEATYESGFVIDKFPISRPNLTFSTLTVSNMSPEDSSIYLCSVATLSEAFFGQGTRLTVV.

This clonotype was counted between two and nine times. The chain combines TRBV18 with TRBJ1-6; 7 nucleotides agree with TRBD1. Trimming took 4 bases from V and 6 from J; bases not matched to a gene: 6. CDR1 is KGHSH, CDR2 LQKENI, per germline. The CDR3 has 15 residues. For the CDR3, the DNA is TGTGCCAGCTCACGAGGACAGGTGCTTAATTCACCCCTCCACTTT. Amino acids: CASSRGQVLNSPLHF.

Notes on this clonotype: At one boundary the junction diverges from the germline segment, which might be a read error. V usage is TRBV2 and J usage is TRBJ1-5, with D maybe TRBD1 (5 bases). CDR1 and CDR2 from the germline V gene are SNHLY and FYNNEI. The CDR3 covers 13 residues. DNA of the CDR3: TGTGCCAGCAGTGAAAGCGGGGACCAGCCCCGGCATTTT. It specifies CASSESGDQPRHF.